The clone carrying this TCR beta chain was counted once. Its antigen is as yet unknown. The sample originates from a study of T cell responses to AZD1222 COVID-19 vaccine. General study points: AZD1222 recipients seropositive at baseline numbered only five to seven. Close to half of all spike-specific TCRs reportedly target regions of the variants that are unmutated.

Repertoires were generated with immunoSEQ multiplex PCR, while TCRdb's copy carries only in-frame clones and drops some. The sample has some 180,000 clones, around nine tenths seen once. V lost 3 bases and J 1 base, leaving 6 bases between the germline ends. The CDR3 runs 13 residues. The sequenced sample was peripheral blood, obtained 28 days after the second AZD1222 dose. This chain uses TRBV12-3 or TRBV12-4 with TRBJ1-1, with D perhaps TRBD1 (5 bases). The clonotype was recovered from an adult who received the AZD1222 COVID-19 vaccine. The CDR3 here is CASSFTGNTEAFF. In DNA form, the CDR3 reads TGTGCCAGCAGTTTTACAGGGAACACTGAAGCTTTCTTT.